This TCR beta chain was identified in a study of T-cell memory formation after mild COVID-19. Whole-study context: Largely donor-specific sequence clusters came from a couple of donors. Study results and caveats: Whether day 37 second-wave clones are SARS-CoV-2-specific was not confirmed. Mainly in CM and EM were contracting CD4+ clones; CD8+ were in EMRA.

Constant-segment primers and 5'RACE yielded cDNA libraries for TCR alpha and TCR beta, each carrying sample barcodes and UMIs. TCRdb re-derived calls from the 5' RACE reads in MiXCR, one entry per CDR3 protein. The table records a few hundred thousand distinct CDR3 sequences, 9.4% of them present only once. A few counts support this clonotype. Antigen unknown. This CDR3 contains 13 residues. The V and J ends lost 4 bases and 6 bases respectively, with 12 bases between them. Germline V lookup: CDR1 LGHNA, CDR2 YSLEER. The sequenced sample was PBMCs or a T cell subset sorted from them (not recorded which). The sequence was collected from a man younger than 35 who had mild COVID-19 (a few samples of this study predate the infection). Cell type and time point are not known. The rearrangement uses TRBV4-3 and TRBJ2-5; D gene ambiguous. The CDR3 DNA reads TGCGCCAGCAGCCGAACCGGCAGTCAGACCCAGTACTTC. Its translation is CASSRTGSQTQYF.